These T cell receptor beta chains were read from a single sample in a study of T-cell reconstitution after alpha-beta-depleted transplantation in children. TCRdb redid the calling of the PCR reads with MiXCR, one entry per CDR3 protein. Of over 300,000 distinct CDR3 sequences in the sample, under 13% were seen once. The source material was PBMCs from the stem cell graft donor, sampled from the stem cell graft. The receptors were sampled from a human donor who donated a stem cell graft to a child with acute lymphoblastic leukemia. Both conserved end residues are part of each CDR3. The D gene is left open where the match is weak. Size is stated for part of the rows, as once, few or many counts, or as a class when the clone is expanded.

>TRBJ2-5|-|TRBD2|TRBV15
TGTGCCACCAGCACTTCGCGGACTAGGTGGGGGGAGACCCAGTACTTC
CATSTSRTRWGETQYF
>TRBJ2-7|-|-|TRBV7-9
TGTGCCAGCAGCTTAGATCCCTCTACTTACTACGAGCAGTACTTC
CASSLDPSTYYEQYF
>TRBJ2-2|-|-|TRBV7-9
TGTGCCAGCAGCTTAGGGGTCTCGAACACCGGGGAGCTGTTTTTT
CASSLGVSNTGELFF
>TRBJ1-3|few|-|TRBV3-1
TGTGCCAGCAGCCCCCACGGCCCGGCGGCGATTGGAAACACCATATATTTT
CASSPHGPAAIGNTIYF
>TRBJ2-7|-|TRBD2|TRBV12-3/TRBV12-4
TGTGCCAGCAGTTCCCCCACTAGCGGCTACGAGCAGTACTTC
CASSSPTSGYEQYF
>TRBJ2-7|many|-|TRBV29-1
TGCAGCGTTGAAGGCAGTCCCTACGAGCAGTACTTC
CSVEGSPYEQYF
>TRBJ2-1|many|-|TRBV28
TGTGCCAGCAGTTTACTAAGTCGGGGCAATGAGCAGTTCTTC
CASSLLSRGNEQFF
>TRBJ2-1|few|TRBD1|TRBV11-2
TGTGCCAGCAGCTTCGATGGTGTTTTCGGGACAGGGTACTACAATGAGCAGTTCTTC
CASSFDGVFGTGYYNEQFF
>TRBJ1-1|few|-|TRBV6-1
TGTGCCAGCAGAAAGACAGGGAACACTGAAGCTTTCTTT
CASRKTGNTEAFF
>TRBJ1-1|-|TRBD1|TRBV5-1
TGCGCCAGCAGCTTGACGACAGGGGACACTGAAGCTTTCTTT
CASSLTTGDTEAFF
>TRBJ2-4|-|TRBD2|TRBV28
TGTGCCAGCAGTTCCCCTTTTTCTCTAGCTAGCGGAGGCACCGCAAACATTCAGTACTTC
CASSSPFSLASGGTANIQYF
>TRBJ1-1|many|TRBD1|TRBV6-2/TRBV6-3
TGTGCCAGCAGACCATCCGGGACAGGGCATTCTGGTAAAAAAGCTTTCTTT
CASRPSGTGHSGKKAFF
>TRBJ2-7|many|TRBD1|TRBV9
TGTGCCAGCAGCGTCGGGACAGGGCTCTCCGAGCAGTACTTC
CASSVGTGLSEQYF
>TRBJ1-1|-|-|TRBV4-1
TGCGCCAGCAGCCAGGGGGCTGCAGCTTTCTTT
CASSQGAAAFF
>TRBJ2-1|few|-|TRBV12-3/TRBV12-4
TGTGCCAGCAGTTTAAGGGTAGGGCTTTACAATGAGCAGTTCTTC
CASSLRVGLYNEQFF
>TRBJ2-1|-|TRBD1|TRBV20-1
TGCAGTGCTATCCCAAGTGACAGGGGATTGTACAATGAGCAGTTCTTC
CSAIPSDRGLYNEQFF
>TRBJ2-3|many|-|TRBV29-1
TGCAGCGTTGAACTCAGCCCTAGCACAGATACGCAGTATTTT
CSVELSPSTDTQYF
>TRBJ1-1|-|-|TRBV6-6
TGTGCCAGCAGTTATGAGAACACTGAAGCTTTCTTT
CASSYENTEAFF
>TRBJ1-4|-|TRBD1|TRBV20-1
TGCTGTGCTAGAGAACCTCTAGGGGGCTCAACTAATGAAAAACTGTTTTTT
CCAREPLGGSTNEKLFF
>TRBJ2-7|many|TRBD2|TRBV15
TGTGCCACCAGGCTAGCGGGAGGCTACGAGCAGTACTTC
CATRLAGGYEQYF
>TRBJ1-1|-|-|TRBV6-5
TGTGCCAGCAGCTCTCGGCCGGGTGACACTGAAGTTTTCTTT
CASSSRPGDTEVFF
>TRBJ1-5|many|-|TRBV9
TGTGCCAGCAGCGTAGGGGACCTTAGCAATCAGCCCCAGCATTTT
CASSVGDLSNQPQHF